The next 30 T cell receptor beta chains were all read from a single sample in a study of Graves' ophthalmopathy and Graves' hyperthyroidism. RNA served as the template for amplifying TCR beta CDR3 regions. After a first-round RT-PCR with HTBI primers, a second-round multiplex PCR was run. TCRdb processed the multiplex PCR reads anew with MiXCR; each CDR3 protein has one entry. This sample has around 36,000 distinct CDR3 sequences, with about half found just once. Sequencing input: peripheral blood. These receptors came from an adult woman with stable Graves' hyperthyroidism.

This clonotype has a count of ten or more. The chain is built from TRBV7-9 and TRBJ1-2, with D maybe TRBD1 (5 bases). The CDR3 spans 13 residues. The V gene's germline CDR1 is SEHNR and CDR2 FQNEAQ (reference sequence). V lost 1 base, J lost 5 bases, and 8 bases lay in between. CDR3 nucleotide sequence: TGTGCCAGCAGCTTAGATACAGGATATGGCTACACCTTC. Amino acids: CASSLDTGYGYTF.

Turning to this clonotype: A much larger clonotype is one base distant, so this may be a read error. The chain is built from TRBV29-1 and TRBJ1-1; 7 bases are shared with TRBD1. Germline-derived CDR1 and CDR2 are SQVTM and ANQGSEA. CDR3 size: 13 residues. The CDR3 spells CSVEGQLNTEALF. Written as DNA, the CDR3 is TGCAGCGTTGAGGGACAGCTGAACACTGAAGCTCTCTTT.

The chain recombines TRBV5-1 with TRBJ2-7; D call uncertain. Germline-derived CDR1 and CDR2 are SGHRS and YFSETQ. With 0 bases removed from V and 3 bases from J, the gap between germline ends came to 16 bases. The CDR3 length is 16 residues. CDR3 in DNA: TGCGCCAGCAGCTTGGGCAGGACGAAGTATGGCTACGAGCAGTACTTC. It codes for CASSLGRTKYGYEQYF.

The rearrangement links TRBV20-1 to TRBJ1-1; 7 bases agree with TRBD1. This CDR3 is built from 11 residues. Germline CDR1 is DFQATT and CDR2 is SNEGSKA (reference sequence). The CDR3 sequence is CRGDRNTEAFF. The CDR3 nucleotides read TGCAGGGGGGACAGAAACACTGAAGCTTTCTTT.

Regarding this clonotype: Given the absence of the conserved phenylalanine or tryptophan at the CDR3 end, a read error is likely. Because the CDR3's place on the DNA is in doubt, the DNA is left out and the CDR3 is given as listed by TCRdb. The chain joins TRBV5-2 to TRBJ1-3; TRBD1, as called in the table, went unchecked against the DNA. TRBV5-2 is a documented pseudogene. Counting both end residues, the CDR3 totals 15 amino acids. Here the CDR3 reads CASKGDVNSGNTIYS.

This chain links TRBV29-1 with TRBJ1-2; 10 bases align to TRBD1. The CDR3 contains 13 residues. Germline CDR1 and CDR2: SQVTM and ANQGSEA. Trimming removed 6 bases from V and 0 bases from J; junction bases left unmatched: 1. For the CDR3, the DNA is TGCAGCGTGGGACAGGGGACTAACTATGGCTACACCTTC. Its protein is CSVGQGTNYGYTF. The full variable domain, completed using reference TRBV29-1 and TRBJ1-2, is SAVISQKPSRDICQRGTSLTIQCQVDSQVTMMFWYRQQPGQSLTLIATANQGSEATYESGFVIDKFPISRPNLTFSTLTVSNMSPEDSSIYLCSVGQGTNYGYTFGSGTRLTVV.

This clonotype was counted only a few times. In DNA, the CDR3 is TGCGCCAGCACCGGGACAGGGGGCGAGCTAGGAAAACTGTTTTTT. It is translated as CASTGTGGELGKLFF. The chain joins TRBV4-1 to TRBJ1-4; TRBD1 agrees at 12 bases. This CDR3 contains 15 residues. Germline-derived CDR1 and CDR2 are MGHRA and YSYEKL. J gave up 10 bases and V 7 bases, and 10 bases lay outside the gene matches.

This chain uses TRBV7-2 with TRBJ2-5; 8 bases align to TRBD2. V dropped 5 bases and J dropped 4; count of bases not matched to a gene: 9. CDR1 is SGHTA and CDR2 is FQGNSA in the germline V gene. The CDR3 has 15 amino acids. CDR3 DNA: TGTGCCAGCAGCGGAGGGGTGCTAGCGGGAGAGACCCAGTACTTC. Its translation: CASSGGVLAGETQYF.

This clonotype was seen at least ten times. The chain uses TRBV7-6 and TRBJ2-7, with D uncertain. Germline V CDR1 and CDR2: SGHVS, FNYEAQ. Trimming left V 1 base short and J 3 bases short, with 10 bases between. The CDR3 length is 14 residues. CDR3 in amino acids: CASSLETVNYEQYF. The DNA for the CDR3 is TGTGCCAGCAGCTTAGAGACGGTGAACTACGAGCAGTACTTC.

This clonotype was counted many times. The chain joins TRBV19 to TRBJ2-7, with 9 bases lining up with TRBD2. J lost 2 bases, V lost 3 bases, and 8 bases had no gene match. Germline CDR1 is LNHDA and CDR2 is SQIVND (reference sequence). This CDR3 region has 16 residues. The chain's CDR3 is CASSIATSGRPYEQYF. DNA for the CDR3: TGTGCCAGTAGTATCGCGACTAGCGGCCGTCCCTACGAGCAGTACTTC.

The CDR3 here is CSVGDRGGEQYF. CDR3 DNA: TGCAGCGTTGGGGACAGGGGCGGCGAGCAGTACTTC. J is TRBJ2-7 and V is TRBV29-1, with 10 bases that match TRBD1. Losses at the gene ends were 4 bases for V and 6 bases for J; bases not matched to a gene: 3. The CDR3 is made up of 12 amino acids. The germline V gene encodes CDR1 SQVTM and CDR2 ANQGSEA.

This rearrangement joins TRBV20-1 to TRBJ2-7; 15 bases align to TRBD2. The V gene's germline CDR1 is DFQATT and CDR2 SNEGSKA (reference sequence). The CDR3 consists of 17 residues. After removal of 5 bases from V and 0 bases from J, the junction contained 8 bases not matched to a gene. The CDR3 DNA sequence: TGCAGTGCTCGCGGGACTAGCGGGAGGAGGAGCTCCTACGAGCAGTACTTC. It codes for CSARGTSGRRSSYEQYF.

The chain recombines TRBV19 with TRBJ2-5; a weak D match, TRBD2 (5 bases). Germline loops: CDR1 LNHDA, CDR2 SQIVND (reference sequence). Trimming stripped 2 bases from V and 9 bases from J, with 19 bases between. There are 15 residues in the CDR3. The CDR3 region is CASSIRGNSNQPQYF. The CDR3 DNA reads as TGTGCCAGTAGTATAAGAGGGAATAGCAATCAGCCCCAGTACTTC.

This clonotype was picked up many times. V is TRBV5-1 and J is TRBJ2-7, with 9 bases fitting TRBD1. Germline V gene data show CDR1 as SGHRS and CDR2 as YFSETQ. Losses at the gene ends were 2 bases for V and 5 bases for J; bases not matched to a gene: 11. This CDR3 has 16 residues. CDR3 in DNA: TGCGCCAGCAGCTTTTGGACAGGGGAGTTTCAGAACGAGCAGTACTTC. It codes for CASSFWTGEFQNEQYF.

This clonotype occurred many times. The chain combines TRBV19 with TRBJ1-2, with a weak D call TRBD1 (6 bases). Germline V gives CDR1 LNHDA, CDR2 SQIVND (reference sequence). Trimming stripped 5 bases from V and 0 bases from J, with 16 bases between. The length of the CDR3 is 16 residues. The CDR3 sequence: CASSEWTVATNYGYTF. The CDR3 nucleotides read TGTGCCAGTAGTGAATGGACAGTCGCTACTAACTATGGCTACACCTTC. The full variable domain, completed using reference TRBV19 and TRBJ1-2, is DGGITQSPKYLFRKEGQNVTLSCEQNLNHDAMYWYRQDPGQGLRLIYYSQIVNDFQKGDIAEGYSVSREKKESFPLTVTSAQKNPTAFYLCASSEWTVATNYGYTFGSGTRLTVV.

This clonotype occurred many times. V gene TRBV20-1 combines with J gene TRBJ1-2; 10 bases are a match to TRBD1. The junction had 9 bases not matched to a gene; V was cut back by 7 bases and J by 4 bases. This CDR3 is 14 amino acids long. CDR1 is DFQATT and CDR2 is SNEGSKA in the germline V gene (reference sequence). The CDR3 spells CSGQTGGKFYGYTF. For the CDR3, the DNA is TGCAGTGGCCAGACAGGGGGCAAGTTCTATGGCTACACCTTC.

In DNA, the CDR3 is TGTGCCACCAGTGATACGACTAGCGGGAGCGAGCAGTACTTC. Its translation is CATSDTTSGSEQYF. The genes are TRBV24-1 and TRBJ2-7, with TRBD2 matching 12 bases. J was trimmed by 6 bases and V by 3 bases; bases with no gene match: 2. This CDR3 comprises 14 residues. Germline V CDR1 and CDR2: KGHDR, SFDVKD.

This sequence joins TRBV7-9 and TRBJ2-7, with 8 bases identical to TRBD2. The CDR3 totals 14 residues. J gave up 4 bases and V 3 bases, and 5 bases lay outside the gene matches. Germline V gene lookup returns CDR1 SEHNR and CDR2 FQNEAQ (reference sequence). For the CDR3, the DNA is TGTGCCAGCAGCTTTCAACTAGCGGTTTACGAGCAGTACTTC. It codes for CASSFQLAVYEQYF. The full variable domain, in which reference TRBV7-9 and TRBJ2-7 provide the parts outside the CDR3, is DTGVSQNPRHKITKRGQNVTFRCDPISEHNRLYWYRQTLGQGPEFLTYFQNEAQLEKSRLLSDRFSAERPKGSFSTLEIQRTEQGDSAMYLCASSFQLAVYEQYFGPGTRLTVT.

The DNA of the CDR3 is TGTGCCATCAGTGAAAGGGGGGCGCGGGAGACCCAGTACTTC. Translated, it gives CAISERGARETQYF. The gene calls are TRBV10-3 and TRBJ2-5, with D perhaps assigned TRBD1 or TRBD2 (6 bases each). Germline CDR1 is ENHRY and CDR2 is SYGVKD. V lost 3 bases and J 5 bases, leaving 13 bases between the germline ends. The CDR3 runs 14 residues.

This clonotype came up once. The chain recombines TRBV12-3 or TRBV12-4 with TRBJ1-3; the match to TRBD1 covers 7 bases. CDR3 length equals 16 residues. After removal of 5 bases from V and 8 bases from J, the junction contained 15 bases not matched to a gene. The CDR3 DNA is TGTGCCAGCAGTCCGGCGACAGGGAGGTATGGCTACACCATATATTTT. It encodes CASSPATGRYGYTIYF.

With respect to this clonotype: One end of the junction is discordant with germline, which a read error may explain. The rearrangement uses TRBV29-1 and TRBJ1-1, with no clear D. CDR3 length: 13 residues. CDR1 and CDR2 from the germline V gene are SQVTM and ANQGSEA. CDR3 region: CSVELPTNTEAFF. In DNA, the CDR3 is TGCAGCGTTGAGCTACCGACGAACACTGAAGCCTTCTTT.

The CDR3 coding sequence is TGCGCCAGCAGCTTGGAACACGGGGATCCGGCTCAGCCCCAGCATTTT. This translates into CASSLEHGDPAQPQHF. The gene calls are TRBV5-1 and TRBJ1-5; D gene unclear. CDR3 length: 16 amino acids. Germline values: CDR1 SGHRS, CDR2 YFSETQ. V lost 0 bases and J 6 bases, leaving 16 bases between the germline ends.

The CDR3, as DNA: TGTGCCAGTAGCGGGAGGGCCGCAGATACGCAGTATTTT. This gives the protein CASSGRAADTQYF. The rearrangement uses TRBV7-6 and TRBJ2-3; 11 bases align to TRBD2. J lost 4 bases, V lost 9 bases, and 3 bases had no gene match. Germline V gene lookup returns CDR1 SGHVS and CDR2 FNYEAQ. There are 13 residues in the CDR3.

Concerning this clonotype itself: An end of the junction differs from the germline gene, which may be a read error. The V call is TRBV24-1, the J call TRBJ2-2, with 9 nucleotides matching TRBD1. Per germline, CDR1 KGHDR and CDR2 SFDVKD. There are 16 residues in the CDR3. The DNA for the CDR3 is TGTGCCACCAGTGATGGGACAGGGACGAACACCGGGGAGCTGTCTTTT. This sequence encodes CATSDGTGTNTGELSF.

Regarding this clonotype: This is likely a read error, given that the CDR3 carries no conserved phenylalanine or tryptophan at its end. This chain connects TRBV11-2 to TRBJ2-7; D is undetermined. Looked up from germline, CDR1 is SGHAT and CDR2 is FQNNGV. V lost 6 bases and J lost 2, with 8 bases in between. The CDR3 consists of 12 residues. DNA for the CDR3: TGTGCCAGCAGTCTGACTGCCTACGAGCAGTACTCC. Translating gives CASSLTAYEQYS.

As for this clonotype: A read error may produce the germline difference seen at one junction end. The V gene is TRBV5-1, the J gene TRBJ2-7; weak D call: TRBD1 (5 bases). The CDR3 has 14 amino acids. Looked up from germline, CDR1 is SGHRS and CDR2 is YFSETQ. DNA of the CDR3: TGTGCCAGCAGCTTGAGAGAGACAGCCTACGAGCAGTACTTC. It yields the protein CASSLRETAYEQYF.

This clonotype has just one count. A read error may be the cause here, since a much bigger clone is one base away. The chain employs TRBV30 and TRBJ1-1, with D uncertain. This CDR3 region has 14 residues. Germline V gene sequence: CDR1 GTSNPN, CDR2 SVGIG (reference sequence). The CDR3 is CAWTRTVRNTKAFF. The DNA of the CDR3 is TGTGCCTGGACTAGGACGGTTAGGAACACTAAAGCTTTCTTT. Together with reference TRBV30 and TRBJ1-1, the CDR3 gives the full variable domain: SQTIHQWPATLVQPVGSPLSLECTVEGTSNPNLYWYRQAAGRGLQLLFYSVGIGQISSEVPQNLSASRPQDRQFILSSKKLLLSDSGFYLCAWTRTVRNTKAFFGQGTRLTVV.

The rearrangement links TRBV25-1 to TRBJ2-3, with 10 nucleotides matching TRBD1. The J call may be wrong; the DNA end is better matched by TRBJ2-5. This CDR3 has 13 amino acids. Germline assignment: CDR1 MGHDK and CDR2 SYGVNS. DNA of the CDR3: TGTGCCAGCCCCGGGACAGGGGAGGAGACCCAGTACTTC. This translates into CASPGTGEETQYF.

The chain is built from TRBV29-1 and TRBJ2-7, with D perhaps matching TRBD1 or TRBD2 (5 bases each). The germline V and J ends were trimmed by 3 bases and 4 bases, with 13 bases remaining between them. This CDR3 is built from 13 residues. CDR1 and CDR2 (germline): SQVTM, ANQGSEA. CDR3 loop: CSVDEGRRYEQYF. CDR3 DNA: TGCAGCGTTGATGAGGGGCGGAGATACGAGCAGTACTTC.

This clonotype was recorded many times. The chain uses TRBV20-1 and TRBJ1-1; 7 nucleotides agree with TRBD1. V gave up 7 bases and J gave up 3 bases; unmatched junction bases: 11. Germline assignment: CDR1 DFQATT and CDR2 SNEGSKA (reference sequence). The CDR3 has 14 amino acids. The CDR3 coding sequence is TGCAGTGTTTTGACCAGGGGGTTTGACACTGAAGCTTTCTTT. Protein: CSVLTRGFDTEAFF.